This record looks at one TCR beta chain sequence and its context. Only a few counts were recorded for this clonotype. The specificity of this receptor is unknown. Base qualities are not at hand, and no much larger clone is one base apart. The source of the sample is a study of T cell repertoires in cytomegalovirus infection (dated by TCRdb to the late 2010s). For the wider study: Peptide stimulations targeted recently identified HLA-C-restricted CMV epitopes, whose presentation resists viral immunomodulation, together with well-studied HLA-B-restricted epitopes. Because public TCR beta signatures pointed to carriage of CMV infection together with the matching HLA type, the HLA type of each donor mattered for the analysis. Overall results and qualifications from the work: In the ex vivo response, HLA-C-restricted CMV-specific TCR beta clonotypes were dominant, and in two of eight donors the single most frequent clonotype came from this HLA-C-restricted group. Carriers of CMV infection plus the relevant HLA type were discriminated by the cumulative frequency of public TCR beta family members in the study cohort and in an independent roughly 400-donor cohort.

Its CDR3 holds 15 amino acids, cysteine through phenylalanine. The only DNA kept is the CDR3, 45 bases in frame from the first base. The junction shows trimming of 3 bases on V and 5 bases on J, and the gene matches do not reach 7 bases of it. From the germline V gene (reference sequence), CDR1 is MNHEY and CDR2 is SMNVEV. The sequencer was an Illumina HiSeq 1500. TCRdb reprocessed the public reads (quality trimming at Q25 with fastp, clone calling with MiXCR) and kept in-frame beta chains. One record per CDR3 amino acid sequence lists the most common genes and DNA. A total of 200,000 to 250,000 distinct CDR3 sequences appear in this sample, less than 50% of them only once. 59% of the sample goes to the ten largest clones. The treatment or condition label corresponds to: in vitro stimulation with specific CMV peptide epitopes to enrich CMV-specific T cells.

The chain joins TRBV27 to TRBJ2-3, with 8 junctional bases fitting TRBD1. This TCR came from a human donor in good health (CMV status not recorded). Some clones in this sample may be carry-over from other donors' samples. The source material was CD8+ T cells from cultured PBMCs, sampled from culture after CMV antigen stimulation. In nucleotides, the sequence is TGTGCCAGCAGTTTGGCAGGGGGCGTGAGAGATACGCAGTATTTT. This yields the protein CASSLAGGVRDTQYF.